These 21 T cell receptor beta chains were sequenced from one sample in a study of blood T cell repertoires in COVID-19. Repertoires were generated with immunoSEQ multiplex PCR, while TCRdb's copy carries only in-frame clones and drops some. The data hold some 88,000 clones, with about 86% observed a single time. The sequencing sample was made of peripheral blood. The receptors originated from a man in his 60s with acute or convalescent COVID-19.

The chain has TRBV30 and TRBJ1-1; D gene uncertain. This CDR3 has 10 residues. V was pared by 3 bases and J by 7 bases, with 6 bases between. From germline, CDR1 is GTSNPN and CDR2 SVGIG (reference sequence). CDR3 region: CAWREVEAFF. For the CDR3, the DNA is TGTGCCTGGAGGGAGGTTGAAGCTTTCTTT.

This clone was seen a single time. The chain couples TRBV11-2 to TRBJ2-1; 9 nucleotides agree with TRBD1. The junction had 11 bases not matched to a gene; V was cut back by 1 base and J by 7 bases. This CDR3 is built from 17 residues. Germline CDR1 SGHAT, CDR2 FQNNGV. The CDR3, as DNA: TGTGCCAGCAGCTTAGGTGCATCGGGACAGGGACGAAATGAGCAGTTCTTC. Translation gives CASSLGASGQGRNEQFF.

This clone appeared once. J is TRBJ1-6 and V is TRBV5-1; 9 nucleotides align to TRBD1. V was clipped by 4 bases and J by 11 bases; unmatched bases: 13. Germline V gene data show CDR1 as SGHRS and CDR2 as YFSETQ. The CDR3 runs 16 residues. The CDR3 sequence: CASSSYIQGARAPLHF. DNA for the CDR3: TGCGCCAGCAGCAGTTACATACAGGGGGCCAGGGCACCCCTCCACTTT.

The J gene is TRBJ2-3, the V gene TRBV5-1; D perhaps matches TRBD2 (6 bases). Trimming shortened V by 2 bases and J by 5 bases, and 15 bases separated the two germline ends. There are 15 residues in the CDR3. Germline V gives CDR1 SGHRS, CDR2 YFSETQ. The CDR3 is CASSFSGVKLDTQYF. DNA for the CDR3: TGCGCCAGCAGCTTCTCGGGGGTGAAACTAGATACGCAGTATTTT.

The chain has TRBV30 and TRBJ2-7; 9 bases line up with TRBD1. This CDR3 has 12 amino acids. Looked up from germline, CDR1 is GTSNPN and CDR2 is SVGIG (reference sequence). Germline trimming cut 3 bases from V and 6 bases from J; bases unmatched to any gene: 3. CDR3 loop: CAWSYRGLEQYF. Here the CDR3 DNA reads TGTGCCTGGAGCTACAGGGGGCTCGAGCAGTACTTC. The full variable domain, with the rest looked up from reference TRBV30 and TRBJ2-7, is SQTIHQWPATLVQPVGSPLSLECTVEGTSNPNLYWYRQAAGRGLQLLFYSVGIGQISSEVPQNLSASRPQDRQFILSSKKLLLSDSGFYLCAWSYRGLEQYFGPGTRLTVT.

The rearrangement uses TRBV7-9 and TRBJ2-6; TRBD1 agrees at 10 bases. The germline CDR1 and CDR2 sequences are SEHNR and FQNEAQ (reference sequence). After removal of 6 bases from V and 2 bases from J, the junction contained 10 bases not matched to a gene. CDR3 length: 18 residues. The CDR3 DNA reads TGTGCCAGCAGGCCCGGGACAGGGGTTTTAACTGGGGCCAACGTCCTGACTTTC. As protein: CASRPGTGVLTGANVLTF.

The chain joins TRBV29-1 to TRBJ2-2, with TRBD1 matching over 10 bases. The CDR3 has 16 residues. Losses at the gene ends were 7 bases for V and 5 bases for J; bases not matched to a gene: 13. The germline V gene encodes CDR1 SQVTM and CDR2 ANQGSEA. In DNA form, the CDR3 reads TGCAGCGCAAGAAGCGACAGGGGGCGCGGAACCGGGGAGCTGTTTTTT. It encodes CSARSDRGRGTGELFF.

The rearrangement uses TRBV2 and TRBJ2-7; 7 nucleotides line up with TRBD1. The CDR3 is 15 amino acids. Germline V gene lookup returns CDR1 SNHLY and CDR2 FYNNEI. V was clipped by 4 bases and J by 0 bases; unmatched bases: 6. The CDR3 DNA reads TGTGCCAGCAGTGGGGGACAGACAGACTCCTACGAGCAGTACTTC. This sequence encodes CASSGGQTDSYEQYF.

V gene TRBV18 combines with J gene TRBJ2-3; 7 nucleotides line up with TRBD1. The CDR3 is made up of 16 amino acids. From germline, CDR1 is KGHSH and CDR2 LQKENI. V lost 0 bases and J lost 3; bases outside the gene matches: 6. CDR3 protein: CASSPPAQGMTDTQYF. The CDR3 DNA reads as TGTGCCAGCTCACCACCCGCACAGGGGATGACAGATACGCAGTATTTT.

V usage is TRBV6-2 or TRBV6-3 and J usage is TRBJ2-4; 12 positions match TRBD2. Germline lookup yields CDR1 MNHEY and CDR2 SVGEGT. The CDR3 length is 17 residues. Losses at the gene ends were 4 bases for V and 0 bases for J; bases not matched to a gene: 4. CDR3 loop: CASSSTSGGIAKNIQYF. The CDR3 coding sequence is TGTGCCAGCAGTTCCACTAGCGGGGGGATAGCCAAAAACATTCAGTACTTC.

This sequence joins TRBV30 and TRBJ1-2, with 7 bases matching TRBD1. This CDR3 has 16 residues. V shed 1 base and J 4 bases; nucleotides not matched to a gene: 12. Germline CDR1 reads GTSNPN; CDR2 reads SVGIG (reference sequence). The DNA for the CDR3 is TGTGCCTGGAGTGGTAGGGAATCGACAGGGCTCTATGGCTACACCTTC. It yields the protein CAWSGRESTGLYGYTF.

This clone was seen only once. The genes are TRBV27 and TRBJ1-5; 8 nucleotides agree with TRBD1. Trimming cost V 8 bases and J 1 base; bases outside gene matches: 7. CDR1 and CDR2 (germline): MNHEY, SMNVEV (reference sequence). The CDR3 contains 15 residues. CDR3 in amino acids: CASSKGQVSNQPQHF. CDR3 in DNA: TGTGCCAGCTCTAAGGGACAGGTCAGCAATCAGCCCCAGCATTTT.

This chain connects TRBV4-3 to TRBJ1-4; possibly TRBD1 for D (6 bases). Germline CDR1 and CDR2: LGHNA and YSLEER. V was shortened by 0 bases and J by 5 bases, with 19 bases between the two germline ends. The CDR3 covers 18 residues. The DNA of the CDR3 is TGCGCCAGCAGCCAAGATATATTTAGGGGGGGGAGGAATGAAAAACTGTTTTTT. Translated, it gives CASSQDIFRGGRNEKLFF.

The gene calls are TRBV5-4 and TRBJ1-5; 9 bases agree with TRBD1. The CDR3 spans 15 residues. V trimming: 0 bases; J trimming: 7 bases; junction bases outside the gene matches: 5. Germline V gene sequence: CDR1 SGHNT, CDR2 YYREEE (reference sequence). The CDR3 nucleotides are TGTGCCAGCAGCTTGGGGGGGACAGGGCCACAGCCCCAGCATTTT. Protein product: CASSLGGTGPQPQHF.

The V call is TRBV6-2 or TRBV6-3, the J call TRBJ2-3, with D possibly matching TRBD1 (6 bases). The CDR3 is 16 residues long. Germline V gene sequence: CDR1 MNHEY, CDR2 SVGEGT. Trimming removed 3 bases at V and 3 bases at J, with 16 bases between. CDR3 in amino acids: CASSYESGAETDTQYF. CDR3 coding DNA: TGTGCCAGCAGTTATGAGTCAGGGGCTGAGACAGATACGCAGTATTTT.

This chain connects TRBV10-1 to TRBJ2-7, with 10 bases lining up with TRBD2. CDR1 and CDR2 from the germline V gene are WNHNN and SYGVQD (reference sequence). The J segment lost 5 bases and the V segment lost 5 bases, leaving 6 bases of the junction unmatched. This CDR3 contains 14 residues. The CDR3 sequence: CASSPSGRTNEQYF. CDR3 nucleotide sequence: TGCGCCAGCAGTCCTAGCGGGAGAACCAACGAGCAGTACTTC.

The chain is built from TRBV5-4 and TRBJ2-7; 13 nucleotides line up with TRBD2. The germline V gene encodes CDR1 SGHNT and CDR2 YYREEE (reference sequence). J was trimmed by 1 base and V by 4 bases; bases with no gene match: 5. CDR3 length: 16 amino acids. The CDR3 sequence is CASSGEGLAGSYEQYF. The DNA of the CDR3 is TGTGCCAGCAGCGGGGAGGGACTAGCGGGGTCCTACGAGCAGTACTTC. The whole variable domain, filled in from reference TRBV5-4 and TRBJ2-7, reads ETGVTQSPTHLIKTRGQQVTLRCSSQSGHNTVSWYQQALGQGPQFIFQYYREEENGRGNFPPRFSGLQFPNYSSELNVNALELDDSALYLCASSGEGLAGSYEQYFGPGTRLTVT.

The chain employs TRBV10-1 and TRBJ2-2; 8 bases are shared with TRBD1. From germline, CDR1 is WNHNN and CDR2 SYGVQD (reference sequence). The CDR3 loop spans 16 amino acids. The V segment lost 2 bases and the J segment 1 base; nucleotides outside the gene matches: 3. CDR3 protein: CASSETGTGNTGELFF. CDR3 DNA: TGCGCCAGCAGTGAGACGGGGACAGGGAACACCGGGGAGCTGTTTTTT.

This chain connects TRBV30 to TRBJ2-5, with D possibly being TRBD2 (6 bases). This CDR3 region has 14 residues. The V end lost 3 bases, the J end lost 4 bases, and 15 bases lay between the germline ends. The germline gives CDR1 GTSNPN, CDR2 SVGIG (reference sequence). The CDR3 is CAWSPGGSRETQYF. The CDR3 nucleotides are TGTGCCTGGAGCCCAGGAGGGTCGAGAGAGACCCAGTACTTC.

The CDR3 sequence: CALKRDYGYTF. The CDR3 coding sequence is TGTGCACTCAAACGGGACTATGGCTACACCTTC. The gene calls are TRBV19 and TRBJ1-2, with unresolved D. Per germline, CDR1 LNHDA and CDR2 SQIVND (reference sequence). There are 11 residues in the CDR3.

In DNA form, the CDR3 reads TGCGCCAGCAGCTTGGCGGACACTGAAGCTTTCTTT. As protein: CASSLADTEAFF. The chain carries TRBV5-1 and TRBJ1-1; D is undetermined. This CDR3 spans 12 amino acids. V lost 0 bases and J lost 3, with 3 bases in between. The V gene's germline CDR1 is SGHRS and CDR2 YFSETQ. Variable domain in full (rest from reference TRBV5-1 and TRBJ1-1): KAGVTQTPRYLIKTRGQQVTLSCSPISGHRSVSWYQQTPGQGLQFLFEYFSETQRNKGNFPGRFSGRQFSNSRSEMNVSTLELGDSALYLCASSLADTEAFFGQGTRLTVV.